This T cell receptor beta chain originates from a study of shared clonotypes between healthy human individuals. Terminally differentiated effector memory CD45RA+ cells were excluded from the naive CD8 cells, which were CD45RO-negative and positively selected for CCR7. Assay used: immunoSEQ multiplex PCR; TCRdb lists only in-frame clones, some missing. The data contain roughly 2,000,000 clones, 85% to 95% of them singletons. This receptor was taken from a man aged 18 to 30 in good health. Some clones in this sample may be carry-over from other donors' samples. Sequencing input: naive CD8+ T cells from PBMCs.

The CDR3 loop reads CASSPGQGANIQYF. CDR3 sequence (DNA): TGTGCCAGCAGCCCGGGACAGGGGGCCAACATTCAGTACTTC. This sequence joins TRBV5-4 and TRBJ2-4; 12 nucleotides match TRBD1. CDR1 is SGHNT and CDR2 is YYREEE in the germline V gene (reference sequence). The CDR3 runs 14 residues. The J segment lost 7 bases and the V segment lost 4 bases, leaving 3 bases of the junction unmatched.